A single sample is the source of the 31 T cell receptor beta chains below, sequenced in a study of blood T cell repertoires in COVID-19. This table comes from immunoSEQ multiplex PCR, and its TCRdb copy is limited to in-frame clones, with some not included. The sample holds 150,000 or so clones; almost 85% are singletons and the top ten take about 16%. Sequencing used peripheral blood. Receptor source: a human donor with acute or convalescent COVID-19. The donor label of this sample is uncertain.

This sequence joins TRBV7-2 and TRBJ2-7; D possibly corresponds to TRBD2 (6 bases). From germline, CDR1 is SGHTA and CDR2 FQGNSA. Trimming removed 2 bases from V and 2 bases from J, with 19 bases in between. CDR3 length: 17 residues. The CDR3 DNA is TGTGCCAGCAGCTTAAATATCGGGGGTCGAGGTACCTACGAGCAGTACTTC. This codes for CASSLNIGGRGTYEQYF.

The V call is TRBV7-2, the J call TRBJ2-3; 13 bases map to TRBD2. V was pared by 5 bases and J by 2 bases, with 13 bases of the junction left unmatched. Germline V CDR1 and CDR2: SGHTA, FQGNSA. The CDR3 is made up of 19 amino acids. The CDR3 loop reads CASSQRVGLAGAPTDTQYF. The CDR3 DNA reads TGTGCCAGCAGCCAGAGGGTCGGACTAGCGGGGGCGCCCACAGATACGCAGTATTTT.

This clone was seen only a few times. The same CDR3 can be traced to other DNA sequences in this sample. Here the CDR3 reads CASSYSERNTEAFF. The CDR3 DNA sequence: TGTGCCAGCAGTTACTCAGAGAGGAACACTGAAGCTTTCTTT. J is TRBJ1-1 and V is TRBV6-5; D is undetermined. CDR3 length equals 14 residues. Deletions cut 0 bases from V and 1 base from J, with 6 bases between. Germline CDR1 is MNHEY and CDR2 is SVGAGI.

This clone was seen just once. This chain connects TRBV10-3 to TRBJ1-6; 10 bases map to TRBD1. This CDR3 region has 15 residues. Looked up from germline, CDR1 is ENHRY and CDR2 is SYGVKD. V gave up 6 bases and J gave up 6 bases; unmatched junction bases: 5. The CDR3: CAIRQTGGSNSPLHF. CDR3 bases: TGTGCCATCAGGCAGACAGGGGGCTCTAATTCACCCCTCCACTTT.

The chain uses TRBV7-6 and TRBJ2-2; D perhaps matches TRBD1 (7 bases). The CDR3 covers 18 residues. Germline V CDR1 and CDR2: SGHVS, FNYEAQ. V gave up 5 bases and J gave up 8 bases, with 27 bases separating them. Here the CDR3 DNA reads TGTGCCAGCAGCCCCAGATCGCAGGGGGGACTGGCTTTGGGGGAGCTGTTTTTT. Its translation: CASSPRSQGGLALGELFF.

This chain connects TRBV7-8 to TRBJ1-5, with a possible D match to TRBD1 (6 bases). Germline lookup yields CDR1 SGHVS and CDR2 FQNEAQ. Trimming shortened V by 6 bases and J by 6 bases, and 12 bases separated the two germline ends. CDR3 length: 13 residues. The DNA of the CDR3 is TGTGCCAGCAGTTACAGGGTTGCTCAGCCCCAGCATTTT. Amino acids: CASSYRVAQPQHF.

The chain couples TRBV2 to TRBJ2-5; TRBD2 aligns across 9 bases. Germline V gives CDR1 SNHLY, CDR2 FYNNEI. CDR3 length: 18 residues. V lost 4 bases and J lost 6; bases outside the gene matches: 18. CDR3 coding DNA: TGTGCCAGCAGTGTAAAGTCGGTTGGGCTAGCGGGGATGAAGACCCAGTACTTC. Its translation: CASSVKSVGLAGMKTQYF. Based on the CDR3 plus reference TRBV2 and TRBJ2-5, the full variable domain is EPEVTQTPSHQVTQMGQEVILRCVPISNHLYFYWYRQILGQKVEFLVSFYNNEISEKSEIFDDQFSVERPDGSNFTLKIRSTKLEDSAMYFCASSVKSVGLAGMKTQYFGPGTRLLVL.

DNA for the CDR3: TGTGCCTGGGGGACAGGGACTAATGAAAAACTGTTTTTT. Its protein is CAWGTGTNEKLFF. The gene calls are TRBV30 and TRBJ1-4, with TRBD1 matching over 9 bases. Unmatched junction bases numbered 0, after V lost 5 bases and J lost 2 bases. The CDR3 runs 13 residues. CDR1 and CDR2 from the germline V gene are GTSNPN and SVGIG (reference sequence).

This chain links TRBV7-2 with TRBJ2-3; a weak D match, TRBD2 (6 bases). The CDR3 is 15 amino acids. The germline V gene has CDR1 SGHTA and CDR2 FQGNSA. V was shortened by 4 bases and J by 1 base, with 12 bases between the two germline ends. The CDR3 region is CASSSEGGGTDTQYF. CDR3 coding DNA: TGTGCCAGCAGCTCAGAGGGCGGGGGCACAGATACGCAGTATTTT. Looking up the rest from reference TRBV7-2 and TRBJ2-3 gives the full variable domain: GAGVSQSPSNKVTEKGKDVELRCDPISGHTALYWYRQSLGQGLEFLIYFQGNSAPDKSGLPSDRFSAERTGGSVSTLTIQRTQQEDSAVYLCASSSEGGGTDTQYFGPGTRLTVL.

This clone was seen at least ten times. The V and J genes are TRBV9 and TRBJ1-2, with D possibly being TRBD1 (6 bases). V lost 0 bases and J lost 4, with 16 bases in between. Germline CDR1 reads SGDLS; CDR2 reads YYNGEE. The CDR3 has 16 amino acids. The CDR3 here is CASSVASAGESYGYTF. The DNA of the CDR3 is TGTGCCAGCAGCGTAGCTTCGGCAGGGGAGAGCTATGGCTACACCTTC.

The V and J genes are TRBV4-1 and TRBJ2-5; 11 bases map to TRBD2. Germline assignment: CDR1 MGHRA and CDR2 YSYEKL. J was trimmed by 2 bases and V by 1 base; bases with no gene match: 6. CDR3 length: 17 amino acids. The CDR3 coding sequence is TGCGCCAGCAGCCAAGGTAGCGGGGGGGCCAGACAAGAGACCCAGTACTTC. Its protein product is CASSQGSGGARQETQYF.

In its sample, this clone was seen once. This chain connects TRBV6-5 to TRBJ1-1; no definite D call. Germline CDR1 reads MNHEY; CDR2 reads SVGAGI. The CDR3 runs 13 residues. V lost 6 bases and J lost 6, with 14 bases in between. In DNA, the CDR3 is TGTGCCAGCAGGCCCCTATGGCAGGCTGAAGCTTTCTTT. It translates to CASRPLWQAEAFF.

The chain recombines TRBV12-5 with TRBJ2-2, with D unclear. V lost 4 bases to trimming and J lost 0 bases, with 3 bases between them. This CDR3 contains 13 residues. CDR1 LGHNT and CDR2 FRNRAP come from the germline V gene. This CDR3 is CASGSSNTGELFF. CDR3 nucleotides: TGTGCTAGTGGTTCCTCGAACACCGGGGAGCTGTTTTTT.

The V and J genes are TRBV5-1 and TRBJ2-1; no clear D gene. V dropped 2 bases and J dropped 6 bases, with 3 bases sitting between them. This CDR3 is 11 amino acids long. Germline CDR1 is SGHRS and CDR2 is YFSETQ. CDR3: CASSFSNEQFF. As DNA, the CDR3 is TGCGCCAGCAGCTTCTCCAATGAGCAGTTCTTC.

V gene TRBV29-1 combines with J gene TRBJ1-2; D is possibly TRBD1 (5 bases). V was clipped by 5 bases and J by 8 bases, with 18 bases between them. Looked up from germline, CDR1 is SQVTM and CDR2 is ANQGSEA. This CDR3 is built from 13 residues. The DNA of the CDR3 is TGCAGCGTTTTGGTAGCAGGGAACCAGGGCTACACCTTC. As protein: CSVLVAGNQGYTF.

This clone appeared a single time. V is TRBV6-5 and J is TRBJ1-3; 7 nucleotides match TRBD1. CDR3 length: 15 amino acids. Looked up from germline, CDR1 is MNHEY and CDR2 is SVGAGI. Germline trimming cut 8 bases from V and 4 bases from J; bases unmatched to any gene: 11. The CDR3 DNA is TGTGCCAGCGTCGGTCTACAGGGGACCGGAAACACCATATATTTT. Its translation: CASVGLQGTGNTIYF.

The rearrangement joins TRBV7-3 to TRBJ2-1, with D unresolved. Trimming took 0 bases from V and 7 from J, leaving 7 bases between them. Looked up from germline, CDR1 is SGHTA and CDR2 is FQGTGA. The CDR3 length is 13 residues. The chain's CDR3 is CASSLTLANEQFF. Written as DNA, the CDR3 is TGTGCCAGCAGCTTAACGTTAGCAAATGAGCAGTTCTTC.

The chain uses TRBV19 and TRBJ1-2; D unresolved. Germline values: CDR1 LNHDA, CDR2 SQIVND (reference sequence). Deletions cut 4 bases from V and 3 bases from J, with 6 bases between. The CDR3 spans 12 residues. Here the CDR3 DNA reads TGTGCCAGTAGTAACAGCTACTATGGCTACACCTTC. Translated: CASSNSYYGYTF.

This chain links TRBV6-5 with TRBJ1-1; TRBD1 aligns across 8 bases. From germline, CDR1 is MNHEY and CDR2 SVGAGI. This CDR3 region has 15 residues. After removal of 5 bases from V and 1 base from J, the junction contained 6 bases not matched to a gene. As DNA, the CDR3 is TGTGCCAGCAGTCTTACCGGGACAGGGAACACTGAAGCTTTCTTT. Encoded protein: CASSLTGTGNTEAFF.

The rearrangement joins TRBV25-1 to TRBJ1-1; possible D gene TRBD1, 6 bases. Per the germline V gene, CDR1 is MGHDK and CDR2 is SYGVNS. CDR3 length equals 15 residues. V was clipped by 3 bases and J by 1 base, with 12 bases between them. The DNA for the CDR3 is TGTGCCAGCAGTGACTTACAGGGTAGGAACACTGAAGCTTTCTTT. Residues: CASSDLQGRNTEAFF.

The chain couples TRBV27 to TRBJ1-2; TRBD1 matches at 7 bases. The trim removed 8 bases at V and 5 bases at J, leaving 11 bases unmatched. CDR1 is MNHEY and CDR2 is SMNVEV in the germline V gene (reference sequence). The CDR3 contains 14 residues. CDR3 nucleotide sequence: TGTGCCAGCTCAAAATCGGGGACAGTATATGGCTACACCTTC. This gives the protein CASSKSGTVYGYTF.

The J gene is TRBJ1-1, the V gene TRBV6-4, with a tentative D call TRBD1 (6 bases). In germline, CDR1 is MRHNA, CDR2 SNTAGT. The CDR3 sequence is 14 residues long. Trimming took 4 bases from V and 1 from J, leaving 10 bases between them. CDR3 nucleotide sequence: TGTGCCAGCAGTGCACAGGGAAAGAACACTGAAGCTTTCTTT. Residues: CASSAQGKNTEAFF.

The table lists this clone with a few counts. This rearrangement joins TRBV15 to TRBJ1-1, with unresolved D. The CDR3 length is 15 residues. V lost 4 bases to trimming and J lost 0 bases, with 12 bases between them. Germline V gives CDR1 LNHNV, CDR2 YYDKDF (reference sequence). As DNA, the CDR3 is TGTGCCACCAGCAAGATGGCGGGGATGAACACTGAAGCTTTCTTT. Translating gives CATSKMAGMNTEAFF.

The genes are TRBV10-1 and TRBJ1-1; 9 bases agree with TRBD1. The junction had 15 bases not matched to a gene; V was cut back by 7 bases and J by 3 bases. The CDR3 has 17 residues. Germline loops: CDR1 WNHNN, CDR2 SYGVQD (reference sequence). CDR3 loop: CASNAGRDRVRDTEAFF. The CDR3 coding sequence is TGCGCCAGCAACGCAGGAAGGGACAGGGTCAGGGACACTGAAGCTTTCTTT.

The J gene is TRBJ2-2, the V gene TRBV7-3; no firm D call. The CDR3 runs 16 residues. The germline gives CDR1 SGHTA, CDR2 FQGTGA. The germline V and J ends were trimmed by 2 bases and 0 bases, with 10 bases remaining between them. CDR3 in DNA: TGTGCCAGCAGCTTACTGGCAGGTGCGAACACCGGGGAGCTGTTTTTT. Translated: CASSLLAGANTGELFF.

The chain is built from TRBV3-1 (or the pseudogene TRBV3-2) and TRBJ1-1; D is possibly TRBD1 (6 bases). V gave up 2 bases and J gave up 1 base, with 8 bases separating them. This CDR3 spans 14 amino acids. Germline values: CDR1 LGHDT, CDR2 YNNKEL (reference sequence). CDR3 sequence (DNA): TGTGCCAGCAGCCAACAGGACAGGAACACTGAAGCTTTCTTT. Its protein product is CASSQQDRNTEAFF.

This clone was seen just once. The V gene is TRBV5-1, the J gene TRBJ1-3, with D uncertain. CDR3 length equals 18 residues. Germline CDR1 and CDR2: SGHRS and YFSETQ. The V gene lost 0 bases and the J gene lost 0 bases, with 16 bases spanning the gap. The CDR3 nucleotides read TGCGCCAGCAGCTTGGAGAGGCCAGCCTTCCCCTCTGGAAACACCATATATTTT. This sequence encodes CASSLERPAFPSGNTIYF.

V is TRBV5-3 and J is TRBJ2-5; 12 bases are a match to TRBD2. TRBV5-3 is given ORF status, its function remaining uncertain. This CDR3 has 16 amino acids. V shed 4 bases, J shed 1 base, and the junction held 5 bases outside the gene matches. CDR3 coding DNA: TGTGCCAGAAGCCCCGGGACTAGCGGGCCCCAAGAGACCCAGTACTTC. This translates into CARSPGTSGPQETQYF.

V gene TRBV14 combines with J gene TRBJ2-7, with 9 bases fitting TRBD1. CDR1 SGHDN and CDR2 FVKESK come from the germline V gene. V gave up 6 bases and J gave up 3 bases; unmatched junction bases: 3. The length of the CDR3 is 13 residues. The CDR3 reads CASRRQGDYEQYF. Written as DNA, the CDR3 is TGTGCCAGCAGACGACAGGGGGACTACGAGCAGTACTTC.

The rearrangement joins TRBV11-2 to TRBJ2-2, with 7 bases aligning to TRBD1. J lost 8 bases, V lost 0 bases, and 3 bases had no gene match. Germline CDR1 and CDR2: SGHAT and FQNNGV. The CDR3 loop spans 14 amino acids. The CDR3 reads CASSLETTGGELFF. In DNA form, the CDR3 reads TGTGCCAGCAGCTTAGAAACGACAGGGGGGGAGCTGTTTTTT.

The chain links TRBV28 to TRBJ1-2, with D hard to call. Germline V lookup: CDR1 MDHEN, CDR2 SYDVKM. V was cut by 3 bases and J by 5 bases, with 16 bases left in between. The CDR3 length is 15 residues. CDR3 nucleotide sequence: TGTGCCAGCAGTTTTAGGTCAGACTGGTGGTATGGCTACACCTTC. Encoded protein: CASSFRSDWWYGYTF.